The clone carrying this T cell receptor beta chain was seen a few times. The antigen remains unidentified. The record originates from a study of T cells after yellow fever vaccination. Study-wide results and caveats: Weaker overall, the secondary response nonetheless peaked faster (day 5 versus 15). FACS-sorted repertoires could contain abundant clonotypes contaminating from the bulk population.

Making TCR cDNA involved 5'RACE template switching, which added UMIs and a universal primer site. Each CDR3 protein is one row after TCRdb ran MiXCR on the 5' RACE reads. The table shows approximately 70,000 distinct CDR3 sequences, with around 7% occurring only once. The CDR3 loop spans 13 amino acids. Trimming stripped 9 bases from V and 0 bases from J, with 12 bases between. This sequence was found in a man aged 18 to 29 who received the YFV17D yellow fever vaccine. The source was CD8+ T cells sorted from PBMCs, collected roughly 10 days after the first yellow fever vaccination. V gene TRBV12-3 or TRBV12-4 combines with J gene TRBJ2-7, with D perhaps matching TRBD2 (5 bases). For the CDR3, the DNA is TGTGCCAGTACTACCGGGGACTCCTACGAGCAGTACTTC. Residues: CASTTGDSYEQYF.